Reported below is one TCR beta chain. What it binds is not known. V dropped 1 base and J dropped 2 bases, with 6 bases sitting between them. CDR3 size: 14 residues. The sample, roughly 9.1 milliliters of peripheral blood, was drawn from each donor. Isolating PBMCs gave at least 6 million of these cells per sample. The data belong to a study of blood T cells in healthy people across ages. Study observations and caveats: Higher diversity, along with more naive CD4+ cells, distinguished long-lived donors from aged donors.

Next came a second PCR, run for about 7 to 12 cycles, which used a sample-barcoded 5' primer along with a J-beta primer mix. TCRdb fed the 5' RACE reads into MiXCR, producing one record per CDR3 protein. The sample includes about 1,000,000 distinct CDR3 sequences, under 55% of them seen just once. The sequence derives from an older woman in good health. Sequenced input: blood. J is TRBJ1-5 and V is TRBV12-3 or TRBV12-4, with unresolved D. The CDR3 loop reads CASSLGKGNQPQHF. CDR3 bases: TGTGCCAGCAGTTTAGGCAAGGGCAATCAGCCCCAGCATTTT.